This T cell receptor (beta chain) emerged from a study of T cell clonotyping in hematopoietic cell transplantation. Clones were read by immunoSEQ multiplex PCR, and TCRdb kept only the in-frame ones, dropping some. The repertoire has fewer than 15,000 clones, over 80% of them found once; the top ten carry about 15%. V was pared by 5 bases and J by 5 bases, with 10 bases between. The CDR3 contains 12 residues. Germline values: CDR1 MNHEY, CDR2 SVGAGI. As to time point: recipient sample about 28 days before transplant, after cytoreduction. The chain carries TRBV6-5 and TRBJ2-7, with D perhaps TRBD2 (5 bases). The sample consisted of peripheral blood mononuclear cells, taken before stem cell transplant. This receptor was obtained from a man aged 55 to 70 with acute myeloid leukemia. Some clones in this sample may be carry-over from other donors' samples. The CDR3 DNA sequence: TGTGCCAGCAGTACGGGGTTCAACGAGCAGTACTTC. This codes for CASSTGFNEQYF.